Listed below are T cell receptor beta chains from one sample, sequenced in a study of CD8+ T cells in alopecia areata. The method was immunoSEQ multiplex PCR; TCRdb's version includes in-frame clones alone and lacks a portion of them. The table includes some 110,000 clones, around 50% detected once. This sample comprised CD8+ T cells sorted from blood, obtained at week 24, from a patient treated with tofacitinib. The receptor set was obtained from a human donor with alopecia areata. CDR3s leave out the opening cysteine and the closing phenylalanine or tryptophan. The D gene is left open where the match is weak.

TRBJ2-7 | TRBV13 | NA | ASSQIGQSGLYEQY
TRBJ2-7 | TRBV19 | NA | ASSTDRNSYEQY
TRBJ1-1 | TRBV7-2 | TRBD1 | ASSLDGTGWIVPEAF
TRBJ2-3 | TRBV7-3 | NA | ASSLGAGADYTQY
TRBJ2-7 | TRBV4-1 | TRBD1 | ASSQEGDRIYEQY
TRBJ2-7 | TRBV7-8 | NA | ASSLEDYEQY
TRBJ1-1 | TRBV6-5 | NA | ASSSWTPEEAF
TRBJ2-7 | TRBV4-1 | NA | ASSQEGSGDASYEQY
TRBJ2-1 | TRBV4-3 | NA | ASSQDLRDGSSYNEQF
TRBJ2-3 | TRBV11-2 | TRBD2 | ASSGIAGGTDTQY
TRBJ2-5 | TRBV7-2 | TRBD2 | ASSPGLAGVQETQY
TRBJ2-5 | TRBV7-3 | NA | ASSQRAGSETQY
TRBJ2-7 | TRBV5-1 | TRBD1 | ASSWTGLDYEQY
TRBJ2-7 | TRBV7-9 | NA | ASSPNEGGPYEQY
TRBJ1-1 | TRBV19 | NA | ASSGRDTEAF
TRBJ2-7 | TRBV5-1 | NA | ASSLIRRTSRDEQY
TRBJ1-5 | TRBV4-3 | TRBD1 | ASSPRYRGHQPQH